This section outlines one T cell receptor (beta chain) sequence together with its context. The antigen is unknown. The data originate from a study of beta chain features in type 1 diabetes. Whole-study findings and limits: Moderately but significantly shorter TCRB CDR3s were found in Type 1 diabetes patients in all four CD4+ subsets. Sampled from patients, naive, central memory and Treg TCRB repertoires appeared more similar than those sampled from healthy donors.

Of the isolated RNA, all was reverse transcribed, and so the sequenced material was expressed TCRB transcripts. Sequencing used immunoSEQ multiplex PCR; TCRdb keeps in-frame clones, though not all of them. The sample includes hundreds of thousands of clones, about 14% of them seen just once. The CDR3 runs to 14 residues. The V gene's germline CDR1 is MNHEY and CDR2 SVGAGI. With V trimmed by 6 bases and J by 4 bases, 5 bases remained unmatched. V usage is TRBV6-5 and J usage is TRBJ1-2, with TRBD1 identical over 10 bases. This receptor was taken from a man younger than 35 in good health. Material for sequencing was naive CD4+ T cells from blood. In nucleotides, the CDR3 is TGTGCCAGCAGGACCGGGACAGGGGTCTATGGCTACACCTTC. Amino acids: CASRTGTGVYGYTF.